The 8 T cell receptor beta chains in this list originate from one sample, sequenced in a study of T cell repertoires in cytomegalovirus infection. No cognate antigen is known for these TCRs. MiXCR was run by TCRdb on the reads, yielding one entry per CDR3 protein. This table has over 250,000 distinct CDR3 sequences, under 25% appearing once. Sequenced here: cultured PBMCs, sampled from culture after CMV antigen stimulation. These receptors originate from a human donor in good health (CMV status not recorded). Some clones in this sample may be carry-over from other donors' samples.

This rearrangement joins TRBV12-3 or TRBV12-4 to TRBJ1-2; possibly TRBD1 for D (6 bases). The CDR3 totals 12 residues. The V gene lost 6 bases and the J gene lost 7 bases, with 12 bases spanning the gap. CDR3 sequence reads: CASRPGQSGYTF. For the CDR3, the DNA is TGTGCCAGCAGGCCGGGACAATCTGGCTACACCTTC.

This clonotype was detected a few times. The rearrangement links TRBV6-5 to TRBJ2-2; D is uncertain. The CDR3 has 13 amino acids. Looked up from germline, CDR1 is MNHEY and CDR2 is SVGAGI. Deletions cut 8 bases from V and 4 bases from J, with 11 bases between. CDR3 DNA: TGTGCCAGCGGGTACCTAACCACCGGGGAGCTGTTTTTT. It specifies CASGYLTTGELFF.

CDR3 sequence: CASSYPTGGDTEAFF. DNA of the CDR3: TGTGCCAGCAGTTACCCAACCGGAGGGGATACTGAAGCTTTCTTT. The gene calls are TRBV6-5 and TRBJ1-1; TRBD1 might be the D (5 bases). V gave up 2 bases and J gave up 5 bases, with 15 bases separating them. Germline CDR1 is MNHEY and CDR2 is SVGAGI. The length of the CDR3 is 15 residues.

This clonotype has a handful of counts. This chain joins TRBV5-1 and TRBJ2-3; no firm D call. The CDR3 is 13 amino acids. Trimming stripped 7 bases from V and 3 bases from J, with 12 bases between. Germline CDR1 SGHRS, CDR2 YFSETQ. This CDR3 reads CASAPEVTDTQYF. The CDR3 coding sequence is TGCGCCAGCGCCCCTGAGGTGACAGATACGCAGTATTTT.

The chain is built from TRBV19 and TRBJ1-5, with D possibly matching TRBD1 (6 bases). The CDR3 is 14 residues long. Germline lookup yields CDR1 LNHDA and CDR2 SQIVND (reference sequence). Trimming pared 8 bases from V and 7 bases from J, leaving 18 bases between. In nucleotides, the CDR3 is TGTGCCAGTTTAAAAGGGGGGGGAGGCCAGCCCCAGCATTTT. This codes for CASLKGGGGQPQHF.

A few counts support this clonotype. The chain employs TRBV19 and TRBJ2-1, with 13 bases that match TRBD2. The J segment lost 4 bases and the V segment lost 6 bases, leaving 6 bases of the junction unmatched. This CDR3 is built from 16 residues. The germline V gene has CDR1 LNHDA and CDR2 SQIVND (reference sequence). This CDR3 is CASRGLAGRPYNEQFF. In DNA, the CDR3 is TGTGCCAGTAGGGGACTAGCGGGACGACCTTACAATGAGCAGTTCTTC.

This clonotype has a single count. The chain combines TRBV27 with TRBJ1-2, with D perhaps matching TRBD1 (5 bases). Germline loops: CDR1 MNHEY, CDR2 SMNVEV (reference sequence). V was cut by 6 bases and J by 7 bases, with 18 bases left in between. CDR3 length: 14 amino acids. The CDR3 nucleotides read TGTGCCAGCAGCCACGGGGCCGGGGTGGCTGGCTACACCTTC. Encoded protein: CASSHGAGVAGYTF.

This clonotype was recorded a few times. The chain has TRBV6-2 or TRBV6-3 and TRBJ2-7, with a tentative D call TRBD1 (6 bases). The V end lost 6 bases, the J end lost 2 bases, and 11 bases lay between the germline ends. The CDR3 covers 13 residues. The germline V gene encodes CDR1 MNHEY and CDR2 SVGEGT. CDR3 in amino acids: CASSSQGAYEQYF. The CDR3 DNA sequence: TGTGCCAGCAGCTCACAGGGAGCCTACGAGCAGTACTTC.